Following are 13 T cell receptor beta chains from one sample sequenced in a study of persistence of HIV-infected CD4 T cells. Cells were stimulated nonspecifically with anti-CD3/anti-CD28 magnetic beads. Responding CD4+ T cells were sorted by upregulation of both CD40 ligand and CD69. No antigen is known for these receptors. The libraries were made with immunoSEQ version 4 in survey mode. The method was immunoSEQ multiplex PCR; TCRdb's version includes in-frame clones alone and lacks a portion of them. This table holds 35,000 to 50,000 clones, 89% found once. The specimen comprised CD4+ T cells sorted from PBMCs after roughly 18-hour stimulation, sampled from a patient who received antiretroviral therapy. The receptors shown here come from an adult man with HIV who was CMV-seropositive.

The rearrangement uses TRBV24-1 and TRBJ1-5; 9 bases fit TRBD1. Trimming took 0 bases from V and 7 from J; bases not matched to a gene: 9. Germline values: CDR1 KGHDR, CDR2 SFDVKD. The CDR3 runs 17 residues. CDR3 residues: CATSDLGGQGKNQPQHF. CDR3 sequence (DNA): TGTGCCACCAGTGATTTGGGGGGACAGGGAAAGAACCAGCCCCAGCATTTT.

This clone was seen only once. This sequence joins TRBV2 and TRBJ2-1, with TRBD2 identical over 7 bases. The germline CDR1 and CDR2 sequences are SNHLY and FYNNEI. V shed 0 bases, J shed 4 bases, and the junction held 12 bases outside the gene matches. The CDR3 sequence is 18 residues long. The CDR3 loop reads CASSEALLVGGGYNEQFF. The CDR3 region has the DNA TGTGCCAGCAGTGAAGCGCTTCTGGTTGGGGGGGGATACAATGAGCAGTTCTTC. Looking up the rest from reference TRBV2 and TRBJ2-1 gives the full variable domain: EPEVTQTPSHQVTQMGQEVILRCVPISNHLYFYWYRQILGQKVEFLVSFYNNEISEKSEIFDDQFSVERPDGSNFTLKIRSTKLEDSAMYFCASSEALLVGGGYNEQFFGPGTRLTVL.

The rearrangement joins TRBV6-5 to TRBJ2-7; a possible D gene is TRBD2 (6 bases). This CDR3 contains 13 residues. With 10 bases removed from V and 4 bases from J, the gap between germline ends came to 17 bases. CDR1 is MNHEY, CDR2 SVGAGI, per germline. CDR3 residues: CATWRGSEYEQYF. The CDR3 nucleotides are TGTGCCACCTGGAGGGGAAGTGAGTACGAGCAGTACTTC.

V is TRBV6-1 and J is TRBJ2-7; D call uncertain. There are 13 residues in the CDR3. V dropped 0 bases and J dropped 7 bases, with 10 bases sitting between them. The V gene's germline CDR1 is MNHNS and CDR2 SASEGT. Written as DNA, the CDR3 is TGTGCCAGCAGTGAAGCGAGAGTCGGGGAGCAGTACTTC. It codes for CASSEARVGEQYF.

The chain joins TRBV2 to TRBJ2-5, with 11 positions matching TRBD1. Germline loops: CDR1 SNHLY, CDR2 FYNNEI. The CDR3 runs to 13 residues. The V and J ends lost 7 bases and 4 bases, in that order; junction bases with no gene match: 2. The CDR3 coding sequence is TGTGCCAGCACGGGACAGGGGGGAGAGACCCAGTACTTC. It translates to CASTGQGGETQYF.

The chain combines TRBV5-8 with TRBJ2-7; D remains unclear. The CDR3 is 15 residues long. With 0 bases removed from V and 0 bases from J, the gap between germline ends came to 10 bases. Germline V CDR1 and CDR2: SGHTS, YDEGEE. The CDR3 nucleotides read TGTGCCAGCAGCTTGGCGTTGAGGAGCTCCTACGAGCAGTACTTC. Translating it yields CASSLALRSSYEQYF.

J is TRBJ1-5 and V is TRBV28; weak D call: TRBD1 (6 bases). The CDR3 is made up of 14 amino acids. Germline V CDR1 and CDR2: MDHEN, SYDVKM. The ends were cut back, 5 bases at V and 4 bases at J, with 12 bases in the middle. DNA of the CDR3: TGTGCCAGCAGTCAAATTCAGGGGAATCAGCCCCAGCATTTT. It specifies CASSQIQGNQPQHF.

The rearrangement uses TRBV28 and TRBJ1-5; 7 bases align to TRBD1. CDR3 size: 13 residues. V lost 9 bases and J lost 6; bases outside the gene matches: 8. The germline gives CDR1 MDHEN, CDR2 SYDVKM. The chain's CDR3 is CASAPGQFQPQHF. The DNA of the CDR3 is TGTGCCAGTGCTCCGGGACAGTTTCAGCCCCAGCATTTT.

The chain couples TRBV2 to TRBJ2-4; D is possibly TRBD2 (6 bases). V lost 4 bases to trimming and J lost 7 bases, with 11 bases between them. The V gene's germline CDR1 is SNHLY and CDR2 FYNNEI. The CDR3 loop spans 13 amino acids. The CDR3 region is CASSASERNIQYF. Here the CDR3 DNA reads TGTGCCAGCAGTGCTAGCGAAAGGAACATTCAGTACTTC.

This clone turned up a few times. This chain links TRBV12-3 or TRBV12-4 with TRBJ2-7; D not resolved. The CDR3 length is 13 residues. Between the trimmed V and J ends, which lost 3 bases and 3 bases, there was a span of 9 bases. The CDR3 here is CASSLGGIYEQYF. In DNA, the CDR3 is TGTGCCAGCAGTTTGGGCGGAATCTACGAGCAGTACTTC.

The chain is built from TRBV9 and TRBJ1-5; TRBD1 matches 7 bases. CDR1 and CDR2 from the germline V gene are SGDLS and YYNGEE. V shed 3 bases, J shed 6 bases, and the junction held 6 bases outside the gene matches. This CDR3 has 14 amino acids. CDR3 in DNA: TGTGCCAGCAGCGGTGGACAGGAGGGTCAGCCCCAGCATTTT. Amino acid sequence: CASSGGQEGQPQHF. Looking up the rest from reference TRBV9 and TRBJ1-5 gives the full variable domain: DSGVTQTPKHLITATGQRVTLRCSPRSGDLSVYWYQQSLDQGLQFLIQYYNGEERAKGNILERFSAQQFPDLHSELNLSSLELGDSALYFCASSGGQEGQPQHFGDGTRLSIL.

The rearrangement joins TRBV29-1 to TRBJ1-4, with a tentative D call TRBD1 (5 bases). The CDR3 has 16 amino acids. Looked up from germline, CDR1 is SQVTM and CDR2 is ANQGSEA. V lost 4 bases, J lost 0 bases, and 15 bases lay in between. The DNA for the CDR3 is TGCAGCGTTGGGTCGGGGGGGACGGCAACTAATGAAAAACTGTTTTTT. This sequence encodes CSVGSGGTATNEKLFF.

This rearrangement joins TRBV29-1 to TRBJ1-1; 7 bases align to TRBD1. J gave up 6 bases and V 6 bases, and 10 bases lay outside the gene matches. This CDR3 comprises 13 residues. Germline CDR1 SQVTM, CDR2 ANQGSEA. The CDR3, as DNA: TGCAGCGTGAGGGCAGGGGGGTACTCTGAAGCTTTCTTT. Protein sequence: CSVRAGGYSEAFF. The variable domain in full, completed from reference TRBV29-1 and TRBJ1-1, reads SAVISQKPSRDICQRGTSLTIQCQVDSQVTMMFWYRQQPGQSLTLIATANQGSEATYESGFVIDKFPISRPNLTFSTLTVSNMSPEDSSIYLCSVRAGGYSEAFFGQGTRLTVV.